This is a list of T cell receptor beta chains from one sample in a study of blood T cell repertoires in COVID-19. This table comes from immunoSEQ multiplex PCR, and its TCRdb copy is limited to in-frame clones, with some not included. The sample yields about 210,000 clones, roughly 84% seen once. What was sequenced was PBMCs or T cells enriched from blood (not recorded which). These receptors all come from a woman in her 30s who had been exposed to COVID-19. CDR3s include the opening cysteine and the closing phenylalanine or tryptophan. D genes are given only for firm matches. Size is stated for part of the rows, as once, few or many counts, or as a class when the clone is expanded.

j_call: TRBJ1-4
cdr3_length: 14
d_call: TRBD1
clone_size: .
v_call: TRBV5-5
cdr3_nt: TGTGCCAGCAGCGACAGGGCGTTTAATGAAAAACTGTTTTTT
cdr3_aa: CASSDRAFNEKLFF

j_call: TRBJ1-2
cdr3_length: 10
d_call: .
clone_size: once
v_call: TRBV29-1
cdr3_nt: TGCAGCGTTGGAGGGGGTGGCTACACCTTC
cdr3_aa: CSVGGGGYTF

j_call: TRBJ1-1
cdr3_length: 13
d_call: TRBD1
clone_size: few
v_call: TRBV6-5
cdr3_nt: TGTGCCAGCAGCGTGGGGACAGTCACTGAAGCTTTCTTT
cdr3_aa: CASSVGTVTEAFF

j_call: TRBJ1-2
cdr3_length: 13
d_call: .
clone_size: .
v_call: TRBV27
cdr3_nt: TGTGCCAGCAGTTTAGTCCCTCAAGAGGGCTACACCTTC
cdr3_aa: CASSLVPQEGYTF

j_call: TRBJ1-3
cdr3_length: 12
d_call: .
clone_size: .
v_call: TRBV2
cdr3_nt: TGTGCCAGCAGTGTGATACGAGACACCATATATTTT
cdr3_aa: CASSVIRDTIYF

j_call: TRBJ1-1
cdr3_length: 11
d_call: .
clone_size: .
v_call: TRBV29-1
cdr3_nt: TGCAGCGTAGAACGGGGGGCGGAAGCTTTCTTT
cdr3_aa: CSVERGAEAFF

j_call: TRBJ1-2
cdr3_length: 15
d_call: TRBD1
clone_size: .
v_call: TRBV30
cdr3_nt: TGTGCCTGGACCCGACAGGGGGGCTTTAACTATGGCTACACCTTC
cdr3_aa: CAWTRQGGFNYGYTF

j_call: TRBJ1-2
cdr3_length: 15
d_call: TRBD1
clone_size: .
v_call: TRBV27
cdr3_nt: TGTGCCAGCAGTTTTTCCGGGACAGGGGGCTATGGCTACACCTTC
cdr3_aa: CASSFSGTGGYGYTF

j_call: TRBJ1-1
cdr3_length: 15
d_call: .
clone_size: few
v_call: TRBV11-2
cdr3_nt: TGTGCCAGCAGCTCCATACCACAGGGATCGCGTGAAGCTTTCTTT
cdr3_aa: CASSSIPQGSREAFF

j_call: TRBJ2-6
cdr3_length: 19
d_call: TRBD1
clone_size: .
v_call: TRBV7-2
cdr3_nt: TGTGCCAGCAGCCCCCTAGGAGGGACAGGGAGGTCTGGGGCCAACGTCCTGACTTTC
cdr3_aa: CASSPLGGTGRSGANVLTF

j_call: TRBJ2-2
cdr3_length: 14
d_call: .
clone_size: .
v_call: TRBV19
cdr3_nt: TGTGCCAGTACCCTGGACGGGGACACCGGGGAGCTGTTTTTT
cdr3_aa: CASTLDGDTGELFF

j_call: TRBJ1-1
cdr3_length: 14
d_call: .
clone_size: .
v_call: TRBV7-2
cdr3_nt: TGTGCCAGCAGCTTAGGGGGGGTGAGCACTGAAGCTTTCTTT
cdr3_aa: CASSLGGVSTEAFF

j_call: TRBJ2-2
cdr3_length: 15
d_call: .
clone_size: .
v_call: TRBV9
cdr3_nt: TGTGCCAGCAGCCCGCGGGCGGCTAACACCGGGGAGCTGTTTTTT
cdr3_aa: CASSPRAANTGELFF

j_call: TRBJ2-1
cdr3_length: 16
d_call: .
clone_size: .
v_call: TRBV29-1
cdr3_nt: TGCAGCGTTGGGGGTTACCGAGCGGAATTAGCTAATGAGCAGTTCTTC
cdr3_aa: CSVGGYRAELANEQFF

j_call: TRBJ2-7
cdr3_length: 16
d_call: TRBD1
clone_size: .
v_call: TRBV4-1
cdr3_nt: TGCGCCAGCAGCCATCCTCAGGGGGCCGAGGGTGAAGAGCAGTACTTC
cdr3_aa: CASSHPQGAEGEEQYF

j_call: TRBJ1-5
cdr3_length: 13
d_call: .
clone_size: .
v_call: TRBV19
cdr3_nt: TGTGCCAGTAGTCTAGGGAGGGGTCAGCCCCAGCATTTT
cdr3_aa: CASSLGRGQPQHF